This record looks at one T cell receptor beta chain sequence and its context. This clonotype has at least ten counts. Its binding antigen is unknown. No base-level quality is on record; no much larger clone is a single base apart. The data derive from a study of CD8 T cells in ankylosing spondylitis (dated by TCRdb to 2017 to 2019). Turning to the overall study: The study profiled T cell receptor beta repertoires in healthy donors and ankylosing spondylitis patients to find disease-linked TCR variants. Peripheral blood samples were taken, and synovial fluid was additionally collected from ankylosing spondylitis patients. The full study cohort comprised 25 ankylosing spondylitis patients and some 100 healthy donors.

The data were produced on an Illumina HiSeq 2500. Quantitative 5'-RACE with molecular barcodes was used to prepare TCR beta libraries. The authors processed their data as follows. Disease-linked TCR variants were identified with a new computational method built on a probabilistic model of VDJ rearrangement. TCRdb redid the processing of the public reads, applying fastp at Q25 and MiXCR, and retained in-frame beta chains. CDR3 protein sequences are deduplicated, and each keeps its most common genes and DNA. These V and J calls originate from TCRdb's pipeline instead of the authors' own analysis. In this sample the table shows 240,000 or so distinct CDR3 sequences, around 11% of which occur a single time. The ten largest clones add up to less than 7.5% of the sample. The CDR3 starts with the cysteine, ends with the phenylalanine, and has 18 residues. The kept DNA is CDR3 alone, 54 bases in frame from the first base. The germline V gene (reference sequence) gives CDR1 as LNHNV and CDR2 as YYDKDF. V and J are trimmed by 2 bases and 7 bases, and the gene matches miss 12 bases of the junction.

On the study overall, not on this receptor specifically: In peripheral blood, the disease-linked clones were found at relatively low frequencies and had a CD8+ phenotype. A TCR beta motif of several highly homologous amino acid variants appeared characteristic of blood from ankylosing spondylitis patients. Significant enrichment of the disease-linked clones was reported in matched synovial fluid samples from ankylosing spondylitis patients. Some TCR beta motif variants had previously been reported in synovial fluid and blood of reactive arthritis patients, which suggested common disease-initiation mechanisms.

The sequence was obtained from a male donor with ankylosing spondylitis or in good health (not recorded which). The chain is assembled from TRBV15 and TRBJ2-1; 12 middle bases align to TRBD2. The specimen was blood, either unsorted or a sorted T cell fraction (not recorded which). The nucleotide sequence is TGTGCCACCAGCAGATTGATCCTACTAGCGGGAGGTCGGAATGAGCAGTTCTTC. Translated, this is CATSRLILLAGGRNEQFF.